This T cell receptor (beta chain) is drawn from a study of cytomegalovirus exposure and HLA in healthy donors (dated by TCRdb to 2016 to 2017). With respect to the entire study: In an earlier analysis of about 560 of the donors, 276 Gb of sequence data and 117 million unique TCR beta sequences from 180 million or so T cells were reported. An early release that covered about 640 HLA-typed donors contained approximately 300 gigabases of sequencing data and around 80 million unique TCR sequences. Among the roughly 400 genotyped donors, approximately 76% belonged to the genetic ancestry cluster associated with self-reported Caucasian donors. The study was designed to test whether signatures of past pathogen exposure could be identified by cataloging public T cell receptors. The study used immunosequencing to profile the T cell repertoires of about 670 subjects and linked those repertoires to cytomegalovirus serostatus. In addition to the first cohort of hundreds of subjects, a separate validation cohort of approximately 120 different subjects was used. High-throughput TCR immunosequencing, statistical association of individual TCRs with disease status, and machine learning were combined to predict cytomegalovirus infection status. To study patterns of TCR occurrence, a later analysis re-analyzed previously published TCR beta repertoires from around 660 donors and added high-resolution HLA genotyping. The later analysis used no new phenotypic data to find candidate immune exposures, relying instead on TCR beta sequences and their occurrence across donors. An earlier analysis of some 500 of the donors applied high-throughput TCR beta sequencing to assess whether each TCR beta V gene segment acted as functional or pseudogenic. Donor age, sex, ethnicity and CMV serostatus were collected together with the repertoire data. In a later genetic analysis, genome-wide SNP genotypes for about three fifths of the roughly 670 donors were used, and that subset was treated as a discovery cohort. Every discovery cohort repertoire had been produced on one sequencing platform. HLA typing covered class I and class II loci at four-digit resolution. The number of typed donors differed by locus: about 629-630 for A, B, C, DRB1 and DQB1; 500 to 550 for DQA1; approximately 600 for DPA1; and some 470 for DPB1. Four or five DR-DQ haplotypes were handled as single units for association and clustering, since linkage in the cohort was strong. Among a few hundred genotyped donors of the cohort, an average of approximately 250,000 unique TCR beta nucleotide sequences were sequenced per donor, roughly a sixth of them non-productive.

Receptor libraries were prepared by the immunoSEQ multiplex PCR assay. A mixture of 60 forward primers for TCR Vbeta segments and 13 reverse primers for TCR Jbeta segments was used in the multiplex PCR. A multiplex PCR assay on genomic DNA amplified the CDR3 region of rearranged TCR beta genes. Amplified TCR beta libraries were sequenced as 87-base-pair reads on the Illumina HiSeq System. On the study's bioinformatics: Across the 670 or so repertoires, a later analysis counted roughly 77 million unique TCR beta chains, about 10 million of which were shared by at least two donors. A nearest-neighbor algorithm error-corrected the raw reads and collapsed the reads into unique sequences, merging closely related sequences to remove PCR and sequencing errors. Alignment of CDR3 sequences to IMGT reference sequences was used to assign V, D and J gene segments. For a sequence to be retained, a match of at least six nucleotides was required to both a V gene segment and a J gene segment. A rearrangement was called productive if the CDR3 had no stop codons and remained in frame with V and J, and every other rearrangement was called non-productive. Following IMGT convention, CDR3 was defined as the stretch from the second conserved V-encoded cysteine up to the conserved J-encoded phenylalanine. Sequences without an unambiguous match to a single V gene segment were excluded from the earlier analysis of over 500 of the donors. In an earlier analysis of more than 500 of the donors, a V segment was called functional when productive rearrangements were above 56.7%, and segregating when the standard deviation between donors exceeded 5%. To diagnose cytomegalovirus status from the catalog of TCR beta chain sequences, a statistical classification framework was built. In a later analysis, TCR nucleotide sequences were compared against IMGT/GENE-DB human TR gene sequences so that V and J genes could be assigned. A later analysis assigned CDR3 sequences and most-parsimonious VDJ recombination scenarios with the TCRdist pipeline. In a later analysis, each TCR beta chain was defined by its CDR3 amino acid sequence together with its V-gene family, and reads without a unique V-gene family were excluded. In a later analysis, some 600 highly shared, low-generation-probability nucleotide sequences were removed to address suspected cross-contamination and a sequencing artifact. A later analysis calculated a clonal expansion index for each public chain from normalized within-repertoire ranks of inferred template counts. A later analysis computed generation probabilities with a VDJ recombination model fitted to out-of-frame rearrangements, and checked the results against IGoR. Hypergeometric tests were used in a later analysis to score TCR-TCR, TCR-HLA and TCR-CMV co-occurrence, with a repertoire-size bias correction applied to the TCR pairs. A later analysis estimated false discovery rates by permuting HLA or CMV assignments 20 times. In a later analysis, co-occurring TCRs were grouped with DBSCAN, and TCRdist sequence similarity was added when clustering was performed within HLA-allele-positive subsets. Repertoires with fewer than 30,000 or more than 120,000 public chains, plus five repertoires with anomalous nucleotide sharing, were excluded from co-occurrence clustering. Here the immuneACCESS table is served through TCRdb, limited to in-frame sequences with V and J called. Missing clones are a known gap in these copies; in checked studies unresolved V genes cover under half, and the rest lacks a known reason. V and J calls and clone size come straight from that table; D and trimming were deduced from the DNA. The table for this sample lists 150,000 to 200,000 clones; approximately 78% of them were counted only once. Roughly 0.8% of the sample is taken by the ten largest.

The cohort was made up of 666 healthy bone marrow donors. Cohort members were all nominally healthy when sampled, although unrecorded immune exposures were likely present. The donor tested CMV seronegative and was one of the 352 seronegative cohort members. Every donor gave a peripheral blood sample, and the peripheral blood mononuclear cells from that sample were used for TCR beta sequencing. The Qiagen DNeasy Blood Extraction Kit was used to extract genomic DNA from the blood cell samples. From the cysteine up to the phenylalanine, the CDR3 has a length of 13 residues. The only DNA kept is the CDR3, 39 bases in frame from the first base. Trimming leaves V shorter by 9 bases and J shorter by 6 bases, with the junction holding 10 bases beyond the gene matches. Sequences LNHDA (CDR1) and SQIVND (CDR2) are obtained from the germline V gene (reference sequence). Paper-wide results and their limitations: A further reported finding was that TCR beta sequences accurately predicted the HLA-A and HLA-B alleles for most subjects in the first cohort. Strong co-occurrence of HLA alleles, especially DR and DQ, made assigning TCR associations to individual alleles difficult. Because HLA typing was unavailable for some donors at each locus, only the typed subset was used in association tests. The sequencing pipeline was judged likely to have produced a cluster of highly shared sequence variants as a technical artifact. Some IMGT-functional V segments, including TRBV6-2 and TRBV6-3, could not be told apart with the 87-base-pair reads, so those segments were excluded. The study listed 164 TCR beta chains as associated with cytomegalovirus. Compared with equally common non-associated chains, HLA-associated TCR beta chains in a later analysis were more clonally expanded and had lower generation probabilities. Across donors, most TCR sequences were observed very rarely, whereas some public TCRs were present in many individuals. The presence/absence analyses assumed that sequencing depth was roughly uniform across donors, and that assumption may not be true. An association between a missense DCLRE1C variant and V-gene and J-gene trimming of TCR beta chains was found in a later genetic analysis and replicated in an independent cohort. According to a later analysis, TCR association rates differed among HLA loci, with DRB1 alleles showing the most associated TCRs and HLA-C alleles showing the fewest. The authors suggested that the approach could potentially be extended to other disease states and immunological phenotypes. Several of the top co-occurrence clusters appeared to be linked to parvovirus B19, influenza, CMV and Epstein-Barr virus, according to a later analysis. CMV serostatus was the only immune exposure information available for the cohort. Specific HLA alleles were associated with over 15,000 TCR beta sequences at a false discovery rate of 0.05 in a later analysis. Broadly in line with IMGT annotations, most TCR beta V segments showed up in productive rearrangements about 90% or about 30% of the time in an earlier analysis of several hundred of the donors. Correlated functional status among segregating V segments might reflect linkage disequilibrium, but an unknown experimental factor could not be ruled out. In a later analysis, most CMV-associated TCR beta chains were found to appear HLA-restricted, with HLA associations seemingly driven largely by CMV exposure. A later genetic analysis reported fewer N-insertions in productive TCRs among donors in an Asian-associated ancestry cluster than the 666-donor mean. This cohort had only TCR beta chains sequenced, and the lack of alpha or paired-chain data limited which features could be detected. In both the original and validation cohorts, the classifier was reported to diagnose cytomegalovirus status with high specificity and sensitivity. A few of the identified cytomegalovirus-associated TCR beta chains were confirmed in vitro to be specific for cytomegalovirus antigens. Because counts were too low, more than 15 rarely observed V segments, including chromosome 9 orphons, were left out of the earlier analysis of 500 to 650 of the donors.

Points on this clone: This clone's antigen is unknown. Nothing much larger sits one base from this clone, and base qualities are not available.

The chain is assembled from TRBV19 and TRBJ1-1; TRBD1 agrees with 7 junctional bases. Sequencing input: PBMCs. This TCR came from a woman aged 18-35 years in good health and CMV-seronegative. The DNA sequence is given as TGTGCCAGCGGACAGGTCACCAACGCTGAAGCTTTCTTT. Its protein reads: CASGQVTNAEAFF.